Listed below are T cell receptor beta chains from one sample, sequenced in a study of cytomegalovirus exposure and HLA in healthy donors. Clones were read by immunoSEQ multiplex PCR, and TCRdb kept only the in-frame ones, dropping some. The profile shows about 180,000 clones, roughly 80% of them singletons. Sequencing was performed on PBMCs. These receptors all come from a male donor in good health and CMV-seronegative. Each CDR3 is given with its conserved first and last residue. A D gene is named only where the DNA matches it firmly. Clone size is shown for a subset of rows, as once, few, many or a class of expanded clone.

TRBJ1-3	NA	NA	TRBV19	CASSRSVSGNTIYF	TGTGCCAGTAGTAGGTCGGTCTCTGGAAACACCATATATTTT
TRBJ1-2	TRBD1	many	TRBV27	CASRWTGGGGYTF	TGTGCCAGCAGGTGGACAGGGGGAGGTGGCTACACCTTC
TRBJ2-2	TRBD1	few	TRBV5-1	CASSLQGTGELFF	TGCGCCAGCAGCTTACAGGGGACCGGGGAGCTGTTTTTT
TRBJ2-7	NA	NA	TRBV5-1	CASSLGTRGLSSYEQYF	TGCGCCAGCAGCTTAGGGACTCGTGGGCTAAGCTCCTACGAGCAGTACTTC
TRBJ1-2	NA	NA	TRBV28	CASRREGVGFGYTF	TGTGCCAGCAGACGAGAGGGGGTGGGGTTTGGCTACACCTTC
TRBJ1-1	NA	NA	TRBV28	CASSLPLEGTEAFF	TGTGCCAGCAGTTTACCCCTAGAGGGCACTGAAGCTTTCTTT
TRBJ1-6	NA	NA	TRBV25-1	CASSDYRADSPLHF	TGTGCCAGCAGTGATTACAGGGCGGATTCACCCCTCCACTTT
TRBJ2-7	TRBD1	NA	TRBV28	CASIPQGAVYEQYF	TGTGCCAGCATCCCCCAGGGGGCAGTCTACGAGCAGTACTTC
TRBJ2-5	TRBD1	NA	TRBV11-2	CASSWRDRARSTQYF	TGTGCCAGCAGCTGGAGGGACAGGGCGCGATCGACCCAGTACTTC
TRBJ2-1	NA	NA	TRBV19	CASTVGPGNYNEQFF	TGTGCCAGTACCGTCGGACCGGGAAACTACAATGAGCAGTTCTTC
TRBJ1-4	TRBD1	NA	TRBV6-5	CASSSGQGREKLFF	TGTGCCAGCAGTTCAGGACAGGGTAGAGAAAAACTGTTTTTT
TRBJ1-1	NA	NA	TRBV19	CASSMLGRSEAFF	TGTGCCAGTAGTATGTTAGGGAGGTCTGAAGCTTTCTTT
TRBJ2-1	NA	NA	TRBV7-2	CASSLGPGQYNEQFF	TGTGCCAGCAGCTTAGGGCCAGGGCAGTACAATGAGCAGTTCTTC
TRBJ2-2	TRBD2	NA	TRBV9	CASSVGLAVNTGELFF	TGTGCCAGCAGCGTAGGACTAGCGGTCAACACCGGGGAGCTGTTTTTT
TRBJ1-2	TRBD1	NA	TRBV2	CASSDQLRGQGDDGYTF	TGTGCCAGCAGTGACCAGCTTAGGGGACAGGGGGACGATGGCTACACCTTC
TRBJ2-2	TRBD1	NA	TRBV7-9	CASSSGTGAGTGELFF	TGTGCCAGCAGCTCCGGGACAGGGGCCGGAACCGGGGAGCTGTTTTTT
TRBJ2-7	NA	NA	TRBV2	CASSASRSYEQYF	TGTGCCAGCAGTGCAAGCAGGTCCTACGAGCAGTACTTC
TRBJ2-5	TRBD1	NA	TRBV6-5	CASSSPVGTGLETQYF	TGTGCCAGCAGTTCCCCTGTCGGGACAGGGTTAGAGACCCAGTACTTC
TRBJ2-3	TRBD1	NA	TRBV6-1	CATEDRAGPDTQYF	TGTGCCACCGAGGACAGGGCCGGTCCAGATACGCAGTATTTT
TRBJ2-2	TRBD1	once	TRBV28	CASSLAPGTGGVGELFF	TGTGCCAGCAGTTTAGCCCCCGGGACAGGGGGCGTCGGGGAGCTGTTTTTT
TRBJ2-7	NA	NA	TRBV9	CASSVAAEAYEQYF	TGTGCCAGCAGCGTAGCGGCCGAGGCCTACGAGCAGTACTTC
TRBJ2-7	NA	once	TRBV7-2	CASSLRAGDSYEQYF	TGTGCCAGCAGCCTCAGGGCTGGCGACTCCTACGAGCAGTACTTC
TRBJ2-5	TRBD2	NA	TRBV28	CASSTLAVQETQYF	TGTGCCAGCAGTACTCTAGCGGTTCAAGAGACCCAGTACTTC
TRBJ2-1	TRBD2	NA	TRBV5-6	CASSFGTSRYNEQFF	TGTGCCAGCAGCTTTGGGACTAGCCGATACAATGAGCAGTTCTTC
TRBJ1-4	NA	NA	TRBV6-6	CASSYLAEKLFF	TGTGCCAGCAGTTACCTTGCGGAAAAACTGTTTTTT
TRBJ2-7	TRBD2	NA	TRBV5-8	CASNSTGTSGGASYEQYF	TGTGCCAGCAACTCGACCGGGACTAGCGGGGGGGCCTCCTACGAGCAGTACTTC
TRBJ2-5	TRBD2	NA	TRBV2	CASDEREGPETQYF	TGTGCCAGCGACGAGCGGGAGGGACCAGAGACCCAGTACTTC
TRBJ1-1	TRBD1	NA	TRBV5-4	CASSLTGGTEAFF	TGTGCCAGCAGCTTAACAGGGGGCACTGAAGCTTTCTTT
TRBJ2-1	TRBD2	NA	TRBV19	CASSPLAGGPSRDEQFF	TGTGCCAGTAGTCCGCTTGCGGGAGGACCCAGTCGCGATGAGCAGTTCTTC
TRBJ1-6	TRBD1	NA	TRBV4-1	CASSQDGGGQGGSPLHF	TGCGCCAGCAGCCAAGATGGGGGAGGACAGGGTGGTTCACCCCTCCACTTT
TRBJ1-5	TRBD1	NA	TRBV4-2	CASSQYGTGDQPQHF	TGTGCCAGCAGCCAATATGGGACAGGGGACCAGCCCCAGCATTTT
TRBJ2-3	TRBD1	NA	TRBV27	CASSEGTGYTQYF	TGTGCCAGCAGTGAGGGGACAGGGTATACGCAGTATTTT
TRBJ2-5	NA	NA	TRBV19	CASGPLMNRETQYF	TGTGCCAGTGGGCCGCTTATGAATCGGGAGACCCAGTACTTC
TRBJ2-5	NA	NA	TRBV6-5	CASSGPAFGAQYF	TGTGCCAGCAGTGGACCCGCCTTCGGGGCCCAGTACTTC
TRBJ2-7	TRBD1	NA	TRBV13	CASSSGQAYYEQYF	TGTGCCAGCAGCTCCGGACAGGCTTACTACGAGCAGTACTTC
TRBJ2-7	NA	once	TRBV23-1	CASSQNIGQSYEQYF	TGCGCCAGCAGTCAAAACATAGGACAGTCCTACGAGCAGTACTTC
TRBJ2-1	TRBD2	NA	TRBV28	CASSFSWTSAFYNEQFF	TGTGCCAGCAGTTTTTCGTGGACTAGCGCCTTTTACAATGAGCAGTTCTTC
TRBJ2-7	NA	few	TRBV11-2	CASSLYGGDIYEQYF	TGTGCCAGCAGCTTATATGGCGGTGATATCTACGAGCAGTACTTC
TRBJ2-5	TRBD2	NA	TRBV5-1	CASSLAGGQETQYF	TGCGCCAGCAGCTTGGCGGGGGGGCAAGAGACCCAGTACTTC
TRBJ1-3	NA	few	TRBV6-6	CASSYPAGGNTIYF	TGTGCCAGCAGTTACCCGGCAGGTGGAAACACCATATATTTT
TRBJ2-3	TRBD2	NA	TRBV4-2	CASSRRLAGGNTDTQYF	TGTGCCAGCAGCCGCCGACTAGCGGGAGGTAATACAGATACGCAGTATTTT
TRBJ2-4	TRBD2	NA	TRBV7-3	CASSPSGREGNIQYF	TGTGCCAGCAGCCCCTCCGGGCGGGAGGGAAACATTCAGTACTTC
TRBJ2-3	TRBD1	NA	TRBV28	CASNRGDTQYF	TGTGCCAGCAACAGGGGCGATACGCAGTATTTT